This TCR beta chain was sequenced for a study of T cell changes during pregnancy in multiple sclerosis. Repertoires were generated with immunoSEQ multiplex PCR, while TCRdb's copy carries only in-frame clones and drops some. The data show about 80,000 clones, about 92% seen once. The sample here was peripheral blood, taken before pregnancy. This clonotype was obtained from a female donor with multiple sclerosis, enrolled in a pregnancy study.

The CDR3 DNA reads as TGTGCCAGCAGCGTAGAGGGGTACAACACAGATACGCAGTATTTT. This codes for CASSVEGYNTDTQYF. V usage is TRBV9 and J usage is TRBJ2-3; tentative D call: TRBD1 (5 bases). V was cut by 0 bases and J by 2 bases, with 10 bases left in between. This CDR3 is 15 amino acids long. Germline V lookup: CDR1 SGDLS, CDR2 YYNGEE. The complete variable domain, with remaining parts taken from reference TRBV9 and TRBJ2-3, reads DSGVTQTPKHLITATGQRVTLRCSPRSGDLSVYWYQQSLDQGLQFLIQYYNGEERAKGNILERFSAQQFPDLHSELNLSSLELGDSALYFCASSVEGYNTDTQYFGPGTRLTVL.